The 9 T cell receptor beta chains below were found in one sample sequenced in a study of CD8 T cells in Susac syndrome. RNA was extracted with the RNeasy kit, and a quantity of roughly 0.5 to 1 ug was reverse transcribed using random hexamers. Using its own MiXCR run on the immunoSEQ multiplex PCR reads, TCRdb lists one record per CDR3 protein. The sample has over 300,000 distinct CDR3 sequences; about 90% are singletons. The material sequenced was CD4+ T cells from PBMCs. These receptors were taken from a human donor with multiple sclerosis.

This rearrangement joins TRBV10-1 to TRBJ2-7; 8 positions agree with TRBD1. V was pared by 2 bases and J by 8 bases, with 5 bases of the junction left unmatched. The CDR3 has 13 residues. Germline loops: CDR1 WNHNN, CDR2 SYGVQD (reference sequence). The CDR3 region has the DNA TGCGCCAGCAGTGAGCCGGGACAGGCCAAGCAGTACTTC. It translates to CASSEPGQAKQYF.

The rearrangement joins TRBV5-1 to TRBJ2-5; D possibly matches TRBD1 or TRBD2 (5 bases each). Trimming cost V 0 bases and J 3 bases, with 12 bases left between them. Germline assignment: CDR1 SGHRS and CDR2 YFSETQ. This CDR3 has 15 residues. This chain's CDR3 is CASSLAGQPEETQYF. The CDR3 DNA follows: TGCGCCAGCAGCTTGGCGGGGCAGCCCGAAGAGACCCAGTACTTC.

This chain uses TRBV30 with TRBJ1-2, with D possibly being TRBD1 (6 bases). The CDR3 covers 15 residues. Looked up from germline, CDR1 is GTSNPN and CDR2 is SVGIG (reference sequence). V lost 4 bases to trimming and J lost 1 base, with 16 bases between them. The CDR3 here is CAWNRQAARNYGYTF. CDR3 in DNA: TGTGCCTGGAACCGACAGGCGGCCCGTAACTATGGCTACACCTTC.

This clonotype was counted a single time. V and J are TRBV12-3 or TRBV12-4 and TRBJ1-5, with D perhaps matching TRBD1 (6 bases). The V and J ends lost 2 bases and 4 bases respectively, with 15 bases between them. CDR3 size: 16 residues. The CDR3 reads CASSLISGAQNQPQHF. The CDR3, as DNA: TGTGCCAGCAGTTTAATATCAGGGGCCCAAAATCAGCCCCAGCATTTT.

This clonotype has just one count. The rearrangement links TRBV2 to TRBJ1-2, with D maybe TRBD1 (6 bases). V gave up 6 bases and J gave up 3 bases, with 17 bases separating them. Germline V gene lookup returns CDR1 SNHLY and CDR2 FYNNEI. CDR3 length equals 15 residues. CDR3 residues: CASSYLGRGDYGYTF. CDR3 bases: TGTGCCAGCAGCTACCTAGGCAGGGGTGACTATGGCTACACCTTC.

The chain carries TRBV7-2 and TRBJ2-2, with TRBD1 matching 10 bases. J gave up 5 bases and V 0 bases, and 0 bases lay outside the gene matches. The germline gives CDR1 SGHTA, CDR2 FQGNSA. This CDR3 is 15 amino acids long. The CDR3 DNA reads TGTGCCAGCAGCTTAGCGGGACAGGGGACCGGGGAGCTGTTTTTT. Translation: CASSLAGQGTGELFF.

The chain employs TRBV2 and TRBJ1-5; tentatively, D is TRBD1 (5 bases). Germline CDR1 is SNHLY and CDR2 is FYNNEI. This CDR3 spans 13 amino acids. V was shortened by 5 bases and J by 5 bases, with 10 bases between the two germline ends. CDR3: CASSQGPDQPQHF. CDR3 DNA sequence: TGTGCCAGCAGTCAGGGACCGGATCAGCCCCAGCATTTT.

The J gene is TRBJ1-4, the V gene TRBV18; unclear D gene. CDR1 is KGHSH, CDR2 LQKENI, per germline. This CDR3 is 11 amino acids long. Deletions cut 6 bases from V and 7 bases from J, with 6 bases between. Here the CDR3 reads CASSGVEKLFF. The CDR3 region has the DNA TGTGCCAGCTCGGGTGTTGAAAAACTGTTTTTT.

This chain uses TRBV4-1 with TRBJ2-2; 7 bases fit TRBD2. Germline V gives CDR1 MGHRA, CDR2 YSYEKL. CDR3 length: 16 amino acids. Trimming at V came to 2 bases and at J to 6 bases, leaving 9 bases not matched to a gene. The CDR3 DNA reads TGCGCCAGCAGCCAATCCCCCGGGAGGCGTCCCGGGGAGCTGTTTTTT. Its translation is CASSQSPGRRPGELFF.